This T cell receptor (beta chain) was retrieved from a study of technical replicates of blood from a handful of donors. The CDR3 contains 15 residues. Trimming removed 0 bases from V and 3 bases from J, with 12 bases in between. CDR1 is MGHRA and CDR2 is YSYEKL in the germline V gene. TCRdb keeps only in-frame clones here, not all; method: immunoSEQ multiplex PCR. Of around 83,000 clones listed, around 94% are singletons. This TCR was recovered from a human donor in good health. What was sequenced was T cells isolated from PBMCs. V usage is TRBV4-1 and J usage is TRBJ2-7; D might be TRBD2 (6 bases). The CDR3, as DNA: TGCGCCAGCAGCCAAGATTCGGCGGAGGGCTACGAGCAGTACTTC. Translating gives CASSQDSAEGYEQYF.